This entry lists 28 T cell receptor beta chains sequenced from one sample in a study of CXCR3-negative and CXCR3-positive naive CD8 T cells. Overall study results and limits: Naive CXCR3-positive cells had TRB CDR3s more hydrophobic than those of CXCR3-negative naive cells.

In preparing the TRB cDNA libraries, 5' RACE with UMI labels was used. TCRdb processed the 5' RACE reads again and assigns one entry to each CDR3 protein, with no DNA. This repertoire includes approximately 6,900 distinct CDR3 sequences. Their antigens are not known. Sequencing used naive CXCR3+ CD8+ T cells from blood. Subset here: CD45RO-CCR7+CD27+CD95- naive CD8+ T cells expressing CXCR3 (TNR3+). These receptors were collected from a human donor in good health. Some clones in this sample may be carry-over from other donors' samples.

This clonotype is medium-sized (0.01 to 0.1%) by frequency. This chain uses TRBV5-1 with TRBJ2-1; the TRBD1 assignment by TCRdb is unverifiable without DNA. The CDR3 covers 13 residues. Germline assignment: CDR1 SGHRS and CDR2 YFSETQ. The CDR3 is CASSPGTGQEQFF.

This clonotype ranks as medium-sized (0.01 to 0.1%) in terms of frequency. CDR3 sequence reads: CASSEDVYLGTQYF. The rearrangement links TRBV25-1 to TRBJ2-5. This CDR3 is built from 14 residues. Germline assignment: CDR1 MGHDK and CDR2 SYGVNS.

The chain joins TRBV25-1 to TRBJ2-3; the TCRdb call, TRBD1, lacks DNA for checking. The CDR3 contains 15 residues. The germline gives CDR1 MGHDK, CDR2 SYGVNS. CDR3 amino acids: CASVAVTVPLDTQYF.

The chain is built from TRBV19 and TRBJ2-1; without DNA, the TCRdb call of TRBD2 cannot be checked. Germline V gene data show CDR1 as LNHDA and CDR2 as SQIVND (reference sequence). This CDR3 comprises 12 residues. The CDR3 spells CASSALGNEQFF. The full variable domain, in which reference TRBV19 and TRBJ2-1 provide the parts outside the CDR3, is DGGITQSPKYLFRKEGQNVTLSCEQNLNHDAMYWYRQDPGQGLRLIYYSQIVNDFQKGDIAEGYSVSREKKESFPLTVTSAQKNPTAFYLCASSALGNEQFFGPGTRLTVL.

The chain carries TRBV29-1 and TRBJ2-2; TCRdb's D call, TRBD2, is unchecked because there is no DNA. Germline V CDR1 and CDR2: SQVTM, ANQGSEA. The CDR3 contains 13 residues. This CDR3 reads CSVRPHNTGELFF.

The chain combines TRBV20-1 with TRBJ1-2. The CDR3 has 15 residues. From germline, CDR1 is DFQATT and CDR2 SNEGSKA (reference sequence). CDR3: CSARAPQGGISGYTF.

The genes are TRBV28 and TRBJ1-5; TCRdb lists TRBD1, though no DNA is available to test this call. Germline CDR1 reads MDHEN; CDR2 reads SYDVKM. This CDR3 has 15 residues. Here the CDR3 reads CASSQTGGGNQPQHF. Combining the CDR3 with reference TRBV28 and TRBJ1-5 gives the whole variable domain DVKVTQSSRYLVKRTGEKVFLECVQDMDHENMFWYRQDPGLGLRLIYFSYDVKMKEKGDIPEGYSVSREKKERFSLILESASTNQTSMYLCASSQTGGGNQPQHFGDGTRLSIL.

This clonotype ranks as medium-sized in terms of frequency. This sequence joins TRBV5-4 and TRBJ2-1. Germline V lookup: CDR1 SGHNT, CDR2 YYREEE (reference sequence). The CDR3 extends over 13 amino acids. The CDR3 loop reads CASSESHQAEQFF.

The J gene is TRBJ2-7, the V gene TRBV15; TCRdb picks TRBD1, but there is no DNA to check that call. Germline loops: CDR1 LNHNV, CDR2 YYDKDF (reference sequence). The CDR3 sequence is 16 residues long. CDR3 in amino acids: CATSKHGQGSLDEQYF.

Considering frequency, this clonotype is medium-sized. The rearrangement uses TRBV29-1 and TRBJ2-1; the D call from TCRdb, TRBD2, cannot be confirmed without DNA. CDR1 is SQVTM and CDR2 is ANQGSEA in the germline V gene. CDR3 length: 15 amino acids. The CDR3 protein is CSVENLGPRGDEQFF.

CDR3 sequence: CASSPTAGEAFF. The chain joins TRBV18 to TRBJ1-1. This CDR3 comprises 12 residues. Per the germline V gene, CDR1 is KGHSH and CDR2 is LQKENI.

This clonotype ranks as medium-sized in terms of frequency. The genes are TRBV18 and TRBJ2-7; TCRdb's D gene call, TRBD1, goes unchecked for lack of DNA. The CDR3 length is 16 residues. The germline gives CDR1 KGHSH, CDR2 LQKENI. Here the CDR3 reads CASSPIRGLSPYEQYF.

In terms of frequency, this clonotype is medium-sized. The chain has TRBV20-1 and TRBJ2-2. Germline-derived CDR1 and CDR2 are DFQATT and SNEGSKA (reference sequence). This CDR3 spans 13 amino acids. The CDR3 loop is CSARDQNTGELFF.

CDR3 in amino acids: CASSLGQGNEKLFF. The chain carries TRBV5-1 and TRBJ1-4; the TRBD1 assignment by TCRdb is unverifiable without DNA. The CDR3 has 14 amino acids. Germline-derived CDR1 and CDR2 are SGHRS and YFSETQ.

The chain couples TRBV5-4 to TRBJ2-4; TCRdb selects TRBD2, and the lack of DNA leaves this call unchecked. CDR1 is SGHNT and CDR2 is YYREEE in the germline V gene (reference sequence). This CDR3 region has 16 residues. CDR3 amino acids: CASSFELAVAKNIQYF.

This clonotype shows up as medium-sized by frequency. V gene TRBV29-1 combines with J gene TRBJ1-2; the TCRdb D gene call, TRBD1, has no DNA to confirm it. The CDR3 runs to 13 residues. CDR1 is SQVTM, CDR2 ANQGSEA, per germline. The CDR3 loop is CSDRTGEKSGYTF.

This clonotype is called medium-sized based on its frequency. J is TRBJ1-1 and V is TRBV6-6; checking the TCRdb D call of TRBD1 is not possible without DNA. The CDR3 extends over 15 amino acids. The germline V gene encodes CDR1 MNHNY and CDR2 SVGAGI (reference sequence). CDR3 sequence reads: CASSTGQGYSTEAFF.

This clonotype is deemed medium-sized (0.01 to 0.1%) by its frequency. The V gene is TRBV29-1, the J gene TRBJ2-3. In germline, CDR1 is SQVTM, CDR2 ANQGSEA. The CDR3 runs 14 residues. The CDR3 sequence is CSVEGFGVRDTQYF.

J is TRBJ2-1 and V is TRBV7-3; TCRdb lists TRBD1, though no DNA is available to test this call. The CDR3 has 12 residues. Looked up from germline, CDR1 is SGHTA and CDR2 is FQGTGA. The CDR3 loop reads CASSSQGTEQFF.

Judged by frequency, this clonotype is medium-sized. The chain joins TRBV13 to TRBJ1-2; as DNA is missing, the TRBD1 call by TCRdb cannot be tested. CDR3 length: 13 residues. Looked up from germline, CDR1 is PRHDT and CDR2 is FYEKMQ (reference sequence). This CDR3 is CASSRDRNYGYTF.

This clonotype is identified as medium-sized from frequency. The V call is TRBV7-9, the J call TRBJ2-1; TCRdb indicates TRBD2, and absent DNA this call remains unverified. The CDR3 covers 17 residues. Germline V gives CDR1 SEHNR, CDR2 FQNEAQ (reference sequence). CDR3 loop: CASSSTMLGRVGNEQFF.

The CDR3 here is CASSGTSSSYEQYF. The chain combines TRBV10-1 with TRBJ2-7; TCRdb's assignment of TRBD1 cannot be checked, as there is no DNA. This CDR3 spans 14 amino acids. CDR1 and CDR2 from the germline V gene are WNHNN and SYGVQD (reference sequence).

V usage is TRBV28 and J usage is TRBJ2-2; no DNA is available, so the TRBD1 call from TCRdb remains unchecked. CDR3 length: 15 amino acids. Germline lookup yields CDR1 MDHEN and CDR2 SYDVKM. The CDR3 here is CASSLRGLGTGELFF.

The chain is built from TRBV5-1 and TRBJ2-1. Germline V CDR1 and CDR2: SGHRS, YFSETQ. This CDR3 is built from 15 residues. CDR3 in amino acids: CASSLGQSSYNEQFF. The complete variable domain, with remaining parts taken from reference TRBV5-1 and TRBJ2-1, reads KAGVTQTPRYLIKTRGQQVTLSCSPISGHRSVSWYQQTPGQGLQFLFEYFSETQRNKGNFPGRFSGRQFSNSRSEMNVSTLELGDSALYLCASSLGQSSYNEQFFGPGTRLTVL.

Judged by frequency, this clonotype is medium-sized. The chain combines TRBV5-1 with TRBJ2-7; absent DNA, TCRdb's TRBD1 call cannot be checked. Germline lookup yields CDR1 SGHRS and CDR2 YFSETQ. This CDR3 has 13 residues. This chain's CDR3 is CASSWRQGYEQYF.

This sequence joins TRBV6-1 and TRBJ2-1. The CDR3 length is 13 residues. CDR1 is MNHNS, CDR2 SASEGT, per germline. The CDR3: CASSLAGNNEQFF.

The chain has TRBV11-3 and TRBJ2-3; TCRdb's D call of TRBD2 is untestable without DNA. The CDR3 is 15 amino acids. The germline V gene has CDR1 SGHNT and CDR2 YENEEA. CDR3 loop: CASSSGLATPNTQYF.

Considering frequency, this clonotype is medium-sized. The V call is TRBV11-2, the J call TRBJ2-5; the TRBD2 assignment by TCRdb is unverifiable without DNA. CDR1 and CDR2 (germline): SGHAT, FQNNGV. This CDR3 contains 16 residues. The CDR3 spells CASSLGLAGLWETQYF.